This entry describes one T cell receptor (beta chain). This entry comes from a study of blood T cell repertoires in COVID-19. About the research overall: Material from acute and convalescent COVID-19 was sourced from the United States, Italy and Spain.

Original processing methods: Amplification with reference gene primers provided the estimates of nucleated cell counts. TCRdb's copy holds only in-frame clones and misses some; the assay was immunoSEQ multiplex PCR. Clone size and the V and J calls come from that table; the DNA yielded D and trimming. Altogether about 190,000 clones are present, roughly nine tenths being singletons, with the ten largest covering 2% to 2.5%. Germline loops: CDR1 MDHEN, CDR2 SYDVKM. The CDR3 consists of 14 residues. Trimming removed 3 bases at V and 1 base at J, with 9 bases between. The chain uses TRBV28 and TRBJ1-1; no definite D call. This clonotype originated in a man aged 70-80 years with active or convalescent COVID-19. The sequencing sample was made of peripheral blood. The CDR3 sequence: CASSLQVPNTEAFF. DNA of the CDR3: TGTGCCAGCAGTTTGCAGGTTCCGAACACTGAAGCTTTCTTT. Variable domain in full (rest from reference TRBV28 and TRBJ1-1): DVKVTQSSRYLVKRTGEKVFLECVQDMDHENMFWYRQDPGLGLRLIYFSYDVKMKEKGDIPEGYSVSREKKERFSLILESASTNQTSMYLCASSLQVPNTEAFFGQGTRLTVV.